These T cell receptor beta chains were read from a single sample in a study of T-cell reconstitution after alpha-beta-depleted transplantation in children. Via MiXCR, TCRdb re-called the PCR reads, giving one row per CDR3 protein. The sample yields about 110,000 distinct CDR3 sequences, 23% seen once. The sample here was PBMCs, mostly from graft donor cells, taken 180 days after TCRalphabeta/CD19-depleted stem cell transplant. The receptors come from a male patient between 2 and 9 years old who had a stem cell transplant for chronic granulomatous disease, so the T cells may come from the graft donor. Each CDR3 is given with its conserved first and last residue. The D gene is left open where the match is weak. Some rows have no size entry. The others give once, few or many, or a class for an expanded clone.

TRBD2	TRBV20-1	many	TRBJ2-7	CSARGLAVRDEQYF	TGCAGTGCTAGAGGACTAGCGGTACGGGACGAGCAGTACTTC
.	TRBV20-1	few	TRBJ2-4	CSAPRTDAGPKNIQYF	TGCAGTGCCCCCCGGACCGACGCCGGGCCCAAAAACATTCAGTACTTC
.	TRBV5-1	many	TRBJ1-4	CASSLEAGEKLFF	TGCGCCAGCAGCTTGGAGGCAGGTGAAAAACTGTTTTTT
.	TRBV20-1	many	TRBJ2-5	CSAPTRQETQYF	TGCAGTGCTCCCACTAGACAAGAGACCCAGTACTTC
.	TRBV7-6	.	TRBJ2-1	CASSQRKDYNEQFF	TGTGCCAGCAGCCAACGGAAAGACTACAATGAGCAGTTCTTC
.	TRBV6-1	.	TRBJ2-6	CASSGRGIHSGANVLTF	TGTGCCAGCAGTGGCAGAGGGATACACTCTGGGGCCAACGTCCTGACTTTC
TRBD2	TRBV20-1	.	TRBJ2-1	CSGPTGGGGSYNEQFF	TGCAGTGGCCCAACGGGGGGAGGCGGGTCATACAATGAGCAGTTCTTC
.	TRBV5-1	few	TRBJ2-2	CASSYDTGTGELFF	TGCGCCAGCAGCTACGACACTGGCACCGGGGAGCTGTTTTTT
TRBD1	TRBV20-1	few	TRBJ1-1	CSASGQVNTEAFF	TGCAGTGCTAGCGGACAGGTGAACACTGAAGCTTTCTTT
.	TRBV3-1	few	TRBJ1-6	CASSQAVSSPLHF	TGTGCCAGCAGCCAAGCTGTGTCCTCACCCCTCCACTTT
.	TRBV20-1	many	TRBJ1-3	CSARIPSGSGNTIYF	TGCAGTGCCAGAATCCCATCGGGCTCTGGAAACACCATATATTTT
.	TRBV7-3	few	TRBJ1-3	CASTYSEGKGSGNTIYF	TGTGCCAGCACCTATTCGGAAGGGAAGGGCTCTGGAAACACCATATATTTT
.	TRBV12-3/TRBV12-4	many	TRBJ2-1	CASSSDGGVYNEQFF	TGTGCCAGCAGTTCAGATGGCGGGGTCTACAATGAGCAGTTCTTC
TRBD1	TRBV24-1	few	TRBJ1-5	CATSDSRGPGQPQHF	TGTGCCACCAGTGATTCCAGGGGGCCTGGTCAGCCCCAGCATTTT
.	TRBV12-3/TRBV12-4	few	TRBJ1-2	CASSYPPGQGGYTF	TGTGCCAGCAGTTACCCACCGGGACAAGGGGGCTACACCTTC
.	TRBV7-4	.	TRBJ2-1	CASSPALSSYNEQFF	TGTGCCAGCAGCCCAGCTCTAAGCTCCTACAATGAGCAGTTCTTC
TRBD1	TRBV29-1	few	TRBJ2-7	CSVTGQGANHEQYF	TGCAGCGTCACCGGACAGGGGGCGAATCACGAGCAGTACTTC
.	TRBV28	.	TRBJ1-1	CASSPAGAEDLAFF	TGTGCCAGCAGCCCCGCTGGGGCGGAGGATCTAGCTTTCTTT
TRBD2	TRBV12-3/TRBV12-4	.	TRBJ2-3	CTSNRRIVGFSGRADTQYF	TGTACCAGCAACCGTAGGATTGTGGGTTTTAGCGGGAGGGCAGATACGCAGTATTTT
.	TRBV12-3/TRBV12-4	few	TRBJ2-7	CASSSGGGYYEQYF	TGTGCCAGCAGCTCAGGGGGGGGCTACTACGAGCAGTACTTC
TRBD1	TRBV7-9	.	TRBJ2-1	CASSSRQGTGFNEQFF	TGTGCCAGCAGCTCCCGGCAAGGGACAGGTTTTAATGAGCAGTTCTTC
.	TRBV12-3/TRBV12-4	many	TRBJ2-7	CASSFDSRGPYEQYF	TGTGCCAGCAGTTTTGACAGCAGGGGACCCTACGAGCAGTACTTC
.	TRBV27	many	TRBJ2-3	CASSLARGAFTDTQYF	TGTGCCAGCAGTTTAGCCAGGGGGGCCTTCACAGATACGCAGTATTTT
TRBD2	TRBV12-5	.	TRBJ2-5	CASGLSSSGRAFETQYF	TGTGCTAGTGGTTTGTCCTCTAGCGGGAGGGCCTTTGAGACCCAGTACTTC
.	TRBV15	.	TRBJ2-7	CATSRVKQGGQYF	TGTGCCACCAGCCGAGTTAAACAGGGAGGGCAGTACTTC
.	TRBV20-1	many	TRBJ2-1	CSGTDSPYNEQFF	TGCAGCGGTACTGACAGCCCCTACAATGAGCAGTTCTTC
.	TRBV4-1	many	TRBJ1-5	CASSQGGLISGQPQHF	TGCGCCAGCAGCCAAGGGGGACTGATTAGCGGTCAGCCCCAGCATTTT
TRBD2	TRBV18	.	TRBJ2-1	CASSPQGLGVVDEQFF	TGTGCCAGCTCACCACAGGGACTAGGCGTCGTGGATGAGCAGTTCTTC
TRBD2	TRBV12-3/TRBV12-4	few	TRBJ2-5	CASSLEGLEQETQYF	TGTGCCAGCAGCTTAGAGGGACTAGAGCAAGAGACCCAGTACTTC
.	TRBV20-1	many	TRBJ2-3	CSAKPTGTDTQYF	TGCAGTGCTAAGCCGACAGGCACAGATACGCAGTATTTT
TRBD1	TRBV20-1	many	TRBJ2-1	CSASSTGVVSEQFF	TGCAGTGCTAGTTCCACAGGGGTAGTCTCAGAGCAGTTCTTC
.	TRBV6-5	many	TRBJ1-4	CASSPVVRGGNEKLFF	TGTGCCAGCAGTCCAGTTGTCAGGGGCGGGAATGAAAAACTGTTTTTT
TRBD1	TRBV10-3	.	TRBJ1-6	CAISEQGVVSPLHF	TGTGCCATCAGTGAGCAGGGGGTGGTGTCACCCCTCCACTTT
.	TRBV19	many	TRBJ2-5	CASSTSSGSGETQYF	TGTGCCAGTAGTACGAGTAGCGGCTCCGGCGAGACCCAGTACTTC
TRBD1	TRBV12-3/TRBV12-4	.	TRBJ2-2	CASSRRTGTGAAGELFF	TGTGCCAGCAGTAGACGAACCGGGACAGGGGCTGCCGGGGAGCTGTTTTTT
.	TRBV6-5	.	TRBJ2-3	CASSYSYRATDTQYF	TGTGCCAGCAGTTATTCTTACAGGGCCACAGATACGCAGTATTTT
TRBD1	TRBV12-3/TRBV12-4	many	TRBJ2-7	CASSLARSRGQGFYEQYF	TGTGCCAGCAGTTTAGCCCGTTCGAGGGGGCAGGGTTTCTACGAGCAGTACTTC
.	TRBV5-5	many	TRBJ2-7	CASSLSSSYEQYF	TGTGCCAGCAGCTTGAGTTCGTCCTACGAGCAGTACTTC
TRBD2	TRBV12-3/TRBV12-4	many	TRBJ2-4	CASSLRLAELAKNIQYF	TGTGCCAGCAGTTTGAGGCTAGCGGAATTAGCCAAAAACATTCAGTACTTC
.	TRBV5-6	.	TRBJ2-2	CASSQTGLNTGELFF	TGTGCCAGCAGTCAGACAGGACTGAACACCGGGGAGCTGTTTTTT
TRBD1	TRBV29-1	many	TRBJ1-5	CSAMGTGTAQHF	TGCAGCGCTATGGGGACAGGGACGGCCCAGCATTTT
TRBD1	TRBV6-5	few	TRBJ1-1	CASSYINPGTAKRNTEAFF	TGTGCCAGCAGTTACATTAACCCGGGGACAGCCAAACGGAACACTGAAGCTTTCTTT
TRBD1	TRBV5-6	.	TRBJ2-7	CASSLPGQGRYEQYF	TGTGCCAGCAGCTTGCCGGGACAGGGGAGATACGAGCAGTACTTC
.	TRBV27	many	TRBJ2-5	CASSKTEEETQYF	TGTGCCAGCAGTAAGACAGAGGAAGAGACCCAGTACTTC
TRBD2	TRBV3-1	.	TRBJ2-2	CATSPPTAGGPGELFF	TGTGCCACCTCCCCGCCAACAGCGGGAGGGCCCGGGGAGCTGTTTTTT
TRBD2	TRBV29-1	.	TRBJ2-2	CSVQASGRAGELFF	TGCAGCGTTCAGGCTAGCGGGAGAGCCGGGGAGCTGTTTTTT
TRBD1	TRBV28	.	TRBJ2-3	CASSLYLTGGSTDTQYF	TGTGCCAGCAGTTTATACCTGACAGGGGGGAGCACAGATACGCAGTATTTT
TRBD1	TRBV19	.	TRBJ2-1	CASSLTGMNNEQFF	TGTGCCAGTAGTTTGACAGGGATGAACAATGAGCAGTTCTTC
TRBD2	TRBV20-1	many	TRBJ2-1	CSAPPGLARDEQFF	TGCAGTGCCCCGCCGGGACTAGCGAGAGATGAGCAGTTCTTC
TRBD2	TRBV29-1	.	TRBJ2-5	CSVIAGVETQYF	TGCAGCGTTATTGCGGGAGTAGAGACCCAGTACTTC
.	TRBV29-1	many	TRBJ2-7	CSVETTPYEQYF	TGCAGCGTTGAAACGACCCCCTACGAGCAGTACTTC
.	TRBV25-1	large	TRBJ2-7	CASSVAINEQYF	TGTGCCAGCAGTGTCGCGATCAACGAGCAGTACTTC
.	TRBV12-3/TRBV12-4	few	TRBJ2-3	CASSFQDSTDTQYF	TGTGCCAGCAGTTTCCAAGACAGCACAGATACGCAGTATTTT
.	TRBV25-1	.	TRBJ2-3	CASSPLNRADTQYF	TGTGCCAGCAGTCCCCTTAACAGGGCAGATACGCAGTATTTT
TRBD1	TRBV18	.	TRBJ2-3	CASTQSGQARTDTQYF	TGTGCCAGCACCCAGAGTGGACAGGCCCGCACAGATACGCAGTATTTT